A selection of T cell receptor beta chains follows, all from one sample in a study of shared clonotypes between healthy human individuals. TCRdb keeps only in-frame clones here, not all; method: immunoSEQ multiplex PCR. The table lists 180,000 or so clones, over 80% of them singletons. Sequencing used naive CD4+ T cells sorted from blood. These receptors were collected from a woman aged 25-40 years in good health. CDR3s include the opening cysteine and the closing phenylalanine or tryptophan. D genes are given only for firm matches. Size values are once, few and many counts, or a class for expanded clones, and some rows have none.

.	.	TRBV18	TRBJ1-1	CASSPDYMNTEAFF	TGTGCCAGCTCACCTGACTACATGAACACTGAAGCTTTCTTT
.	TRBD1	TRBV6-1	TRBJ1-5	CASRLGQFNQPQHF	TGTGCCAGCCGCCTGGGACAGTTTAATCAGCCCCAGCATTTT
.	.	TRBV28	TRBJ1-1	CASSLSGGTYTEAFF	TGTGCCAGCAGTTTATCTGGAGGCACTTACACTGAAGCTTTCTTT
.	.	TRBV28	TRBJ2-7	CASSFQGGSYEQYF	TGTGCCAGCAGTTTTCAAGGGGGGTCCTACGAGCAGTACTTC
.	.	TRBV5-1	TRBJ1-5	CASKRGDNQPQHF	TGCGCCAGCAAAAGGGGGGACAATCAGCCCCAGCATTTT
once	.	TRBV10-2	TRBJ1-1	CASSDTANTEAFF	TGCGCCAGCAGTGACACAGCCAACACTGAAGCTTTCTTT
few	.	TRBV19	TRBJ2-7	CASRVPGTSDEQYF	TGTGCCAGTAGAGTGCCGGGTACTTCGGACGAGCAGTACTTC
.	.	TRBV7-2	TRBJ2-1	CASSPGPPRQFF	TGTGCCAGCAGCCCCGGGCCCCCGAGGCAGTTCTTC
.	.	TRBV30	TRBJ2-3	CACEGEGPDTQYF	TGTGCCTGTGAGGGGGAGGGTCCAGATACGCAGTATTTT
once	TRBD2	TRBV18	TRBJ2-7	CASSPVGGPNEQYF	TGTGCCAGCTCACCGGTGGGAGGGCCCAACGAGCAGTACTTC
.	.	TRBV2	TRBJ1-2	CASSPQPQANYGYTF	TGTGCCAGCAGTCCTCAACCTCAAGCTAACTATGGCTACACCTTC
once	TRBD1	TRBV30	TRBJ1-6	CAWSLTGGSPLHF	TGTGCCTGGAGTTTAACAGGGGGTTCACCCCTCCACTTT
.	TRBD1	TRBV18	TRBJ2-5	CASSSGQGPETQYF	TGTGCCAGCTCATCAGGACAGGGCCCAGAGACCCAGTACTTC
.	.	TRBV6-4	TRBJ1-5	CASSDSMIGGEQPQHF	TGTGCCAGCAGTGACTCGATGATAGGAGGAGAACAGCCCCAGCATTTT
.	.	TRBV5-4	TRBJ2-2	CASSGRTGNPSGKNTGELFF	TGTGCCAGCAGCGGGAGGACAGGGAACCCTAGCGGGAAGAACACCGGGGAGCTGTTTTTT
.	.	TRBV12-5	TRBJ2-1	CASSYSLSYNEQFF	TGTGCTAGTAGTTATAGCCTCTCCTACAATGAGCAGTTCTTC
.	TRBD1	TRBV4-1	TRBJ1-1	CASSPGQGMNTEAFF	TGCGCCAGCAGCCCCGGACAGGGGATGAACACTGAAGCTTTCTTT
.	TRBD1	TRBV4-1	TRBJ2-3	CASSLRTGEDTQYF	TGCGCCAGCAGTCTTCGGACAGGGGAAGATACGCAGTATTTT
.	TRBD1	TRBV5-4	TRBJ2-7	CASSPGGSLSYEQYF	TGTGCCAGCAGCCCAGGGGGTTCTCTCTCCTACGAGCAGTACTTC
.	.	TRBV6-1	TRBJ2-7	CATLRDVSYEQYF	TGTGCCACCCTCCGGGACGTTTCCTACGAGCAGTACTTC
.	TRBD1	TRBV18	TRBJ1-1	CASSPTGLNTEAFF	TGTGCCAGCTCACCGACAGGGCTAAACACTGAAGCTTTCTTT
.	.	TRBV2	TRBJ2-5	CASRRDPQETQYF	TGTGCCAGCAGACGAGACCCACAAGAGACCCAGTACTTC
.	.	TRBV6-5	TRBJ1-2	CASSYSTGYGYTF	TGTGCCAGCAGTTACTCGACGGGCTATGGCTACACCTTC
.	.	TRBV5-6	TRBJ2-7	CASSQTQGSGAYEQYF	TGTGCCAGCAGCCAGACCCAGGGGTCAGGAGCCTACGAGCAGTACTTC
.	.	TRBV6-5	TRBJ1-2	CASSSGAGYGYTF	TGTGCCAGCAGTTCCGGGGCCGGCTATGGCTACACCTTC
.	.	TRBV28	TRBJ1-1	CASSLQDFTEAFF	TGTGCCAGCAGTTTACAGGATTTCACTGAAGCTTTCTTT
.	TRBD2	TRBV5-1	TRBJ2-3	CASSLRLAGSTDTQYF	TGCGCCAGCAGCCTAAGACTAGCGGGAAGCACAGATACGCAGTATTTT
.	.	TRBV19	TRBJ2-7	CASSIDHGRAEQYF	TGTGCCAGTAGTATAGATCATGGGAGAGCCGAGCAGTACTTC
.	.	TRBV6-4	TRBJ1-4	CASSDSGKYREKLFF	TGTGCCAGCAGTGACTCGGGTAAATATCGAGAAAAACTGTTTTTT
.	TRBD2	TRBV5-1	TRBJ2-1	CASRGLADQNEQFF	TGCGCCAGCAGAGGACTAGCGGACCAAAATGAGCAGTTCTTC
.	TRBD2	TRBV5-4	TRBJ2-2	CASSLASGRTGELFF	TGTGCCAGCAGCTTGGCTAGCGGGAGGACCGGGGAGCTGTTTTTT
.	.	TRBV6-1	TRBJ1-3	CASSARELGGNTIYF	TGTGCCAGCAGTGCCAGGGAACTTGGTGGAAACACCATATATTTT
.	TRBD1	TRBV5-4	TRBJ2-7	CASSWTGLHEQYF	TGTGCCAGCAGCTGGACAGGGCTGCACGAGCAGTACTTC
.	.	TRBV4-1	TRBJ1-4	CASSPTPGPAGEKLFF	TGCGCCAGCAGCCCCACCCCGGGGCCCGCTGGGGAAAAACTGTTTTTT
.	.	TRBV10-1	TRBJ1-2	CASSESGTKGYTF	TGCGCCAGCAGTGAGTCAGGGACGAAAGGCTACACCTTC
once	.	TRBV27	TRBJ1-6	CASSPYWRSSYNSPLHF	TGTGCCAGCAGCCCTTATTGGCGGAGCTCCTATAATTCACCCCTCCACTTT
.	TRBD1	TRBV7-2	TRBJ2-7	CASSSSQGSEQYF	TGTGCCAGCAGCTCATCACAGGGGAGCGAGCAGTACTTC
once	TRBD2	TRBV10-3	TRBJ2-1	CAISTPREVNEQFF	TGTGCCATCAGTACACCTCGGGAGGTGAATGAGCAGTTCTTC
.	TRBD1	TRBV15	TRBJ1-5	CATSPRTGNSNQPQHF	TGTGCCACCAGCCCCCGGACAGGGAATAGCAATCAGCCCCAGCATTTT
.	.	TRBV6-4	TRBJ2-3	CASSDRGFTDTQYF	TGTGCCAGCAGCGATCGAGGATTTACAGATACGCAGTATTTT
.	.	TRBV18	TRBJ2-7	CASSPMRDGAEQYF	TGTGCCAGCTCACCAATGCGGGACGGGGCCGAGCAGTACTTC
.	.	TRBV10-1	TRBJ2-1	CASSEGTGVFNNEQFF	TGCGCCAGCAGTGAGGGTACGGGAGTCTTTAACAATGAGCAGTTCTTC
.	.	TRBV27	TRBJ2-3	CASSLSGVPDTQYF	TGTGCCAGCAGTTTATCCGGCGTCCCAGATACGCAGTATTTT
.	.	TRBV7-3	TRBJ2-7	CASSSGTTNYEQYF	TGTGCCAGCAGCTCCGGGACGACCAACTACGAGCAGTACTTC
once	.	TRBV28	TRBJ1-2	CASSSRTVLYGYTF	TGTGCCAGCAGTTCGAGGACAGTTCTCTATGGCTACACCTTC
.	.	TRBV6-1	TRBJ2-7	CASSGYSYEQYF	TGTGCCAGCAGTGGCTACTCCTACGAGCAGTACTTC
.	TRBD2	TRBV4-1	TRBJ2-4	CASSLLGLAELAKNIQYF	TGCGCCAGCAGCCTGCTGGGACTAGCGGAATTAGCCAAAAACATTCAGTACTTC
.	.	TRBV29-1	TRBJ2-1	CSATRVNEQFF	TGCAGCGCAACCAGGGTCAATGAGCAGTTCTTC
.	.	TRBV19	TRBJ1-5	CASSPSIGGLVQPQHF	TGTGCCAGTAGCCCATCGATCGGGGGGCTTGTTCAGCCCCAGCATTTT